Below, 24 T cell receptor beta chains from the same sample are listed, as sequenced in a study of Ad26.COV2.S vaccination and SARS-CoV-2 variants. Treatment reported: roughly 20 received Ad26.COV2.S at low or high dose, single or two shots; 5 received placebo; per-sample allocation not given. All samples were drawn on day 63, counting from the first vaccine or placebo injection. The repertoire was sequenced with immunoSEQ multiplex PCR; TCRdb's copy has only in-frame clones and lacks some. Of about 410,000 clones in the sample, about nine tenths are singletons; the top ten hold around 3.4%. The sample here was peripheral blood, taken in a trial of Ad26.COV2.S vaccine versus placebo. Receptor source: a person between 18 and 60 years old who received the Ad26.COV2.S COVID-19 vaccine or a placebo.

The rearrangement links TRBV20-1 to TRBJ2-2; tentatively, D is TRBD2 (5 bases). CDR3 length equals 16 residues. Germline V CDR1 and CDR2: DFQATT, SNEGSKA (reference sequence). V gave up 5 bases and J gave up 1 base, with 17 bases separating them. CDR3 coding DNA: TGCAGTGCTCGTGGGTCGTACGGGGAGAACACCGGGGAGCTGTTTTTT. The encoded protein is CSARGSYGENTGELFF.

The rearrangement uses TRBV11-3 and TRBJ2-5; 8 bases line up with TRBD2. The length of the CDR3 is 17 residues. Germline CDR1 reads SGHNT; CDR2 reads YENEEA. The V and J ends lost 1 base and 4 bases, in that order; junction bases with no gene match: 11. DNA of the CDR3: TGTGCCAGCAGCTTAGGAAGCGGGGGATCCACGCGAGAGACCCAGTACTTC. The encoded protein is CASSLGSGGSTRETQYF. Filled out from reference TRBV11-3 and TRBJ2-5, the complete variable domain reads EAGVVQSPRYKIIEKKQPVAFWCNPISGHNTLYWYLQNLGQGPELLIRYENEEAVDDSQLPKDRFSAERLKGVDSTLKIQPAELGDSAVYLCASSLGSGGSTRETQYFGPGTRLLVL.

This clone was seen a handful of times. DNA of the CDR3: TGTGCCAGCAGAGGGACAGGGCGTACTGAAGCTTTCTTT. Its protein is CASRGTGRTEAFF. The V call is TRBV2, the J call TRBJ1-1; 9 nucleotides align to TRBD1. This CDR3 comprises 13 residues. V lost 6 bases, J lost 5 bases, and 4 bases stayed unmatched. From germline, CDR1 is SNHLY and CDR2 FYNNEI.

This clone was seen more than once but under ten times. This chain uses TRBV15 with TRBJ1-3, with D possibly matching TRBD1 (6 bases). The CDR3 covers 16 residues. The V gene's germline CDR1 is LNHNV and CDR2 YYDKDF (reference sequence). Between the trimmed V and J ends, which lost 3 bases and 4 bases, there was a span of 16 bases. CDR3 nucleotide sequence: TGTGCCACCAGCAGGGGCCGAGGGGGTCGGGGAAACACCATATATTTT. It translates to CATSRGRGGRGNTIYF.

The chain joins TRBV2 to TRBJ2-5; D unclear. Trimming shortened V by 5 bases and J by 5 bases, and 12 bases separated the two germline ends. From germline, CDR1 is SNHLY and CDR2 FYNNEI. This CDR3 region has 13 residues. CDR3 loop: CASSLSVMETQYF. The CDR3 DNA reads TGTGCCAGCAGTCTGTCGGTGATGGAGACCCAGTACTTC.

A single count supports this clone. The CDR3 loop reads CASSFLTLTGNTEAFF. CDR3 nucleotides: TGTGCCAGCAGTTTCCTTACCCTTACAGGGAACACTGAAGCTTTCTTT. The chain is built from TRBV27 and TRBJ1-1; tentatively, D is TRBD1 (5 bases). V was pared by 3 bases and J by 1 base, with 15 bases between. Per the germline V gene, CDR1 is MNHEY and CDR2 is SMNVEV (reference sequence). This CDR3 has 16 amino acids.

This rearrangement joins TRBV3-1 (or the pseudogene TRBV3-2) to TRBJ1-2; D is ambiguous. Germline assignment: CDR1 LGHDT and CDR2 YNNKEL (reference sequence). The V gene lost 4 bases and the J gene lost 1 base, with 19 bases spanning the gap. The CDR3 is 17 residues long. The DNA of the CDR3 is TGTGCCAGCAGCCCAAGCTCACTATACGGAGATAACTATGGCTACACCTTC. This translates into CASSPSSLYGDNYGYTF.

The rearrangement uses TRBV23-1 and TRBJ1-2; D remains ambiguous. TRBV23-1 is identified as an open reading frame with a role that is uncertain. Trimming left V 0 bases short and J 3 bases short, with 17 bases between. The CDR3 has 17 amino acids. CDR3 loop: CASSQSWTVNCDYGYTF. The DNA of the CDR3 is TGCGCCAGCAGTCAATCCTGGACGGTGAACTGTGACTATGGCTACACCTTC.

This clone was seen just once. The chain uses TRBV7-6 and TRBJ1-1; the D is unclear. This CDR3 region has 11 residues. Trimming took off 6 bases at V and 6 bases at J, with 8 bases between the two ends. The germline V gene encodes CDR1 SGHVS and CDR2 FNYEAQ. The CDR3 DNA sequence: TGTGCCAGCAGTCGTAGTCCTGAAGCTTTCTTT. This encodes CASSRSPEAFF.

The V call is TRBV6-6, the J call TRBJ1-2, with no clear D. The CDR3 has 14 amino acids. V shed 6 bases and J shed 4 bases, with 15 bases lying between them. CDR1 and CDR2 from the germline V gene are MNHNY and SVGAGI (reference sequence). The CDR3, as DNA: TGTGCCAGCAGCCCCGCTAGGGAGCCCTATGGCTACACCTTC. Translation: CASSPAREPYGYTF.

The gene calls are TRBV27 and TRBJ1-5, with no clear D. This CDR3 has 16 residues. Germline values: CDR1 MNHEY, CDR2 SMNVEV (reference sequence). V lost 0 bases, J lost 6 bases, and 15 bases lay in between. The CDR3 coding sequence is TGTGCCAGCAGTTTATCTGCGCAGCATCGGGGTCAGCCCCAGCATTTT. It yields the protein CASSLSAQHRGQPQHF.

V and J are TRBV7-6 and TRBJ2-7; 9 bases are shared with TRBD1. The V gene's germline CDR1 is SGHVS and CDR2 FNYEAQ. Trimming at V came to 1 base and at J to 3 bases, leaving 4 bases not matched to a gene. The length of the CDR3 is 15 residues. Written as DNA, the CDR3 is TGTGCCAGCAGCTTAGGGACAGGGGATGTCTACGAGCAGTACTTC. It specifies CASSLGTGDVYEQYF.

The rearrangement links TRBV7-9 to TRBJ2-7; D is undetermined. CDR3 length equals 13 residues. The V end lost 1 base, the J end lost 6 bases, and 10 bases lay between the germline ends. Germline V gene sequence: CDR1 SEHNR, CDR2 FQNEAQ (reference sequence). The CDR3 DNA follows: TGTGCCAGCAGCTTAGTAGGGTCCGGCGAGCAGTACTTC. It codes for CASSLVGSGEQYF.

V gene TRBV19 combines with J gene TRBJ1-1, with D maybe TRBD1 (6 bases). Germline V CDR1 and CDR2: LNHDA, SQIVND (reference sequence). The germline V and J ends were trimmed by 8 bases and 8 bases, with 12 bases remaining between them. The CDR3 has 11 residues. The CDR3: CASQMGQEAFF. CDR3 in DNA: TGTGCCAGTCAGATGGGACAAGAAGCTTTCTTT.

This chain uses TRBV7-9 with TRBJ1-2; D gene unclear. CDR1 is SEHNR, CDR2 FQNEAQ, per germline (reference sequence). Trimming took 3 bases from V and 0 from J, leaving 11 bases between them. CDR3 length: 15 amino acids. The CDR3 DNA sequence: TGTGCCAGCAGCTTTGGTCGAGACGCTAACTATGGCTACACCTTC. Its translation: CASSFGRDANYGYTF.

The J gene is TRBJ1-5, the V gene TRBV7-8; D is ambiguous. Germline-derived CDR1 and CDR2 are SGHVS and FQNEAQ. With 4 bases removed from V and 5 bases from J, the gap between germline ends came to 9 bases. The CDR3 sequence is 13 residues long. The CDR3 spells CASSWATDQPQHF. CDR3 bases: TGTGCCAGCAGCTGGGCCACCGATCAGCCCCAGCATTTT.

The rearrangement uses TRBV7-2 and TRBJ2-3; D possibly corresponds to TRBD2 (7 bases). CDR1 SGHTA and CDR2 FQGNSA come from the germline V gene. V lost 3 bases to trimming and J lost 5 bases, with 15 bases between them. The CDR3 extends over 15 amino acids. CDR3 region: CASSFGRGGGDTQYF. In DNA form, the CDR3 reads TGTGCCAGCAGCTTCGGCAGGGGAGGGGGAGATACGCAGTATTTT.

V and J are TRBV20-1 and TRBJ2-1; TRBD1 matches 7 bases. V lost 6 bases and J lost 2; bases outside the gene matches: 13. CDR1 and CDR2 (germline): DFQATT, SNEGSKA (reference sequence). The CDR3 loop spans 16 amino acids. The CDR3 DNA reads TGCAGTGCCAGTGCGGACAGGACCCCAACCTACAATGAGCAGTTCTTC. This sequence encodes CSASADRTPTYNEQFF.

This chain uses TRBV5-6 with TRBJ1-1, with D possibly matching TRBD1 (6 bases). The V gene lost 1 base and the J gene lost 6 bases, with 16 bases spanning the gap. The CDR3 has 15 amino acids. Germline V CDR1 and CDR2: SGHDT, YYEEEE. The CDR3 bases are TGTGCCAGCAGCTTGTATCTGCAACAGGGTTCTGAAGCTTTCTTT. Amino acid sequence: CASSLYLQQGSEAFF.

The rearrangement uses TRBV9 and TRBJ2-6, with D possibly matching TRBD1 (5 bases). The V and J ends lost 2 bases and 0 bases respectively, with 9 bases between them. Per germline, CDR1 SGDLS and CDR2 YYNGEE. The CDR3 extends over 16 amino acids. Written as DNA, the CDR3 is TGTGCCAGCAGCGTTGACAGCCCCTCTGGGGCCAACGTCCTGACTTTC. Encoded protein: CASSVDSPSGANVLTF.

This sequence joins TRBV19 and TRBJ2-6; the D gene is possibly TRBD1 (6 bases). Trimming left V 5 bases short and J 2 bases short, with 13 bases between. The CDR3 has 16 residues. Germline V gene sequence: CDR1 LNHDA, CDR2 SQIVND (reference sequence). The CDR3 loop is CASSAITGTGANVLTF. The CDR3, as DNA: TGTGCCAGTAGTGCAATAACAGGGACTGGGGCCAACGTCCTGACTTTC.

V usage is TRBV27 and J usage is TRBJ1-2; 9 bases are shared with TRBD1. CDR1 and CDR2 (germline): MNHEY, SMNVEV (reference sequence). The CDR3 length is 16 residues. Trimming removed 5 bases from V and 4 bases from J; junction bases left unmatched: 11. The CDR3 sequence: CASSPWDRAVSYGYTF. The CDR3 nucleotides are TGTGCCAGCAGTCCGTGGGACAGGGCTGTAAGCTATGGCTACACCTTC.

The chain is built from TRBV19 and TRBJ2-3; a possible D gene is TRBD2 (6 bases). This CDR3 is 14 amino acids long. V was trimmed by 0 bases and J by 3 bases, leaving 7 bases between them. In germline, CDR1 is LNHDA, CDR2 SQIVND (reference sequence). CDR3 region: CASSIDLATDTQYF. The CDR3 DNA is TGTGCCAGTAGTATAGACCTAGCGACAGATACGCAGTATTTT.

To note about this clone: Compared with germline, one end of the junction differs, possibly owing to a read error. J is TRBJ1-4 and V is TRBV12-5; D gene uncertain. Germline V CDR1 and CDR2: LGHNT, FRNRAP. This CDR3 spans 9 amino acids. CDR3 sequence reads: CASGSAPIF. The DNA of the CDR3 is TGTGCTAGTGGCTCCGCCCCCATATTT. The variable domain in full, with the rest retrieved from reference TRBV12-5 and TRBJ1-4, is DARVTQTPRHKVTEMGQEVTMRCQPILGHNTVFWYRQTMMQGLELLAYFRNRAPLDDSGMPKDRFSAEMPDATLATLKIQPSEPRDSAVYFCASGSAPIFGSGTQLSVL.